This TCR beta chain was profiled in a study of blood T cell repertoires in COVID-19. As for the study in general: COVID-19 samples, acute and convalescent, were from the United States, Italy and Spain.

This clone was detected only a few times. The repertoire was sequenced with immunoSEQ multiplex PCR; TCRdb's copy has only in-frame clones and lacks some. The sample includes approximately 160,000 clones, approximately 79% of them seen just once. The material sequenced was peripheral blood. The clonotype originates from a woman older than 75 with acute or convalescent COVID-19.

This chain's CDR3 is CASSLDGQGSYGYTF. The CDR3 DNA reads TGCGCCAGCAGCTTGGATGGACAGGGTTCGTATGGCTACACCTTC. This chain uses TRBV5-1 with TRBJ1-2; TRBD1 matches at 8 bases. This CDR3 is 15 amino acids long. Trimming took 0 bases from V and 5 from J; bases not matched to a gene: 6. The germline V gene has CDR1 SGHRS and CDR2 YFSETQ.